This note documents a single TCR beta chain sequence. The antigen remains undetermined. The data were obtained in a study of CD8 T cells in ankylosing spondylitis. General study results and limits: Disease-linked clones bore a CD8+ phenotype and were relatively rare in peripheral blood. Disease-associated clones were reportedly significantly overrepresented in matched ankylosing spondylitis synovial fluid. Apparently characteristic of ankylosing spondylitis blood was a TCR beta motif (eight highly homologous variants).

The CDR3 covers 15 residues. Trimming at V came to 3 bases and at J to 0 bases, leaving 4 bases not matched to a gene. Germline V gene data show CDR1 as SGHRS and CDR2 as YFSETQ. Making use of molecular barcodes, quantitative 5'-RACE generated TCR beta libraries. TCRdb independently ran MiXCR on the 5' RACE reads; one entry per CDR3 protein. The sample yields 470,000 or so distinct CDR3 sequences, roughly 25% seen once. The TCR comes from a male donor with ankylosing spondylitis. The J gene is TRBJ2-3, the V gene TRBV5-1, with TRBD1 identical over 7 bases. The sample comprised blood, either unsorted or a sorted T cell fraction (not recorded which). The CDR3 reads CASSYLTGSTDTQYF. CDR3 sequence (DNA): TGCGCCAGCAGCTACCTGACAGGGAGCACAGATACGCAGTATTTT.